This TCR beta chain was observed in a study of response to subunit inactivated influenza vaccine. V shed 5 bases and J 4 bases; nucleotides not matched to a gene: 8. This CDR3 is 16 amino acids long. CDR1 is LNHNV, CDR2 YYDKDF, per germline (reference sequence). Study conclusions and caveats: Authors proposed each seasonal influenza vaccination draws in few new T cells.

TCRdb reanalysed the RT-PCR reads using MiXCR and keeps one entry per CDR3 protein. The table lists around 750,000 distinct CDR3 sequences, around 20% of them singletons. About this clonotype itself: The antigen remains undetermined.

Sample: PBMCs from blood, taken 5 days after vaccination. This chain connects TRBV15 to TRBJ2-2, with 9 bases lining up with TRBD1. This receptor was taken from a man aged 45-60 years who received an inactivated influenza vaccine. CDR3 coding DNA: TGTGCCACCAGCCCCGCCGGGACAGGGCTCACCGGGGAGCTGTTTTTT. The encoded protein is CATSPAGTGLTGELFF.